This T cell receptor (beta chain) was profiled in a study of cytomegalovirus exposure and HLA in healthy donors. Study conclusions and caveats: The listing of 150 to 200 TCR beta chains classed them as cytomegalovirus-associated. A cluster of highly shared sequence variants was likely a sequencing artifact.

It was with 60 Vbeta and 13 Jbeta primers that the PCR ran. TCRdb keeps only in-frame clones here, not all; method: immunoSEQ multiplex PCR. The sample lists 70,000 or so clones; approximately 80% were seen once. The CDR3 runs to 16 residues. With 4 bases clipped from V and 7 bases from J, the junction kept 12 bases outside the gene matches. Per the germline V gene, CDR1 is MGHRA and CDR2 is YSYEKL. The donors (healthy individuals) were bone marrow donors. As regards this clone: No antigen is known for it.

This rearrangement joins TRBV4-1 to TRBJ1-5; TRBD1 matches 8 bases. The sample consisted of PBMCs. This TCR was sampled from a man aged 18-30 years in good health and CMV-seropositive. The CDR3 region has the DNA TGCGCCAGCAGCCTAGGGACAGGCCCTAGTTTCCAGCCCCAGCATTTT. This translates into CASSLGTGPSFQPQHF.